These 30 T cell receptor beta chains originate from one sample sequenced in a study of T cell responses to AZD1222 COVID-19 vaccine. Only in-frame clones appear in the TCRdb table, and some are missing; sequencing was by immunoSEQ multiplex PCR. The sample lists 150,000 or so clones, 89% occurring once. The sequencing here drew on peripheral blood, taken on day 0 of AZD1222 vaccination. All receptors derive from an adult in good health.

This chain joins TRBV19 and TRBJ2-5; 8 bases match TRBD1. Germline V gene data show CDR1 as LNHDA and CDR2 as SQIVND (reference sequence). With V trimmed by 6 bases and J by 4 bases, 16 bases remained unmatched. This CDR3 comprises 17 residues. The CDR3 region has the DNA TGTGCCAGTAGCCAACATCGATCGACAGGGGTTTTAGAGACCCAGTACTTC. Encoded protein: CASSQHRSTGVLETQYF. The entire variable domain, with the rest obtained from reference TRBV19 and TRBJ2-5, is as follows: DGGITQSPKYLFRKEGQNVTLSCEQNLNHDAMYWYRQDPGQGLRLIYYSQIVNDFQKGDIAEGYSVSREKKESFPLTVTSAQKNPTAFYLCASSQHRSTGVLETQYFGPGTRLLVL.

For the CDR3, the DNA is TGTGCCAGTTCACTACAGGGTCGGGTTGGTCAGCCCCAGCATTTT. It encodes CASSLQGRVGQPQHF. The chain carries TRBV19 and TRBJ1-5, with D perhaps matching TRBD1 (6 bases). The CDR3 is 15 residues long. In germline, CDR1 is LNHDA, CDR2 SQIVND (reference sequence). V dropped 8 bases and J dropped 6 bases, with 20 bases sitting between them. Based on the CDR3 plus reference TRBV19 and TRBJ1-5, the full variable domain is DGGITQSPKYLFRKEGQNVTLSCEQNLNHDAMYWYRQDPGQGLRLIYYSQIVNDFQKGDIAEGYSVSREKKESFPLTVTSAQKNPTAFYLCASSLQGRVGQPQHFGDGTRLSIL.

The V gene is TRBV5-1, the J gene TRBJ2-2, with 10 bases matching TRBD2. This CDR3 is built from 18 residues. Per germline, CDR1 SGHRS and CDR2 YFSETQ. J lost 3 bases, V lost 1 base, and 9 bases had no gene match. CDR3 in DNA: TGCGCCAGCAGCTTGTCATCAGCGGGAGGGGTTTACACCGGGGAGCTGTTTTTT. The encoded protein is CASSLSSAGGVYTGELFF.

The rearrangement uses TRBV19 and TRBJ1-2, with TRBD1 matching over 7 bases. J was trimmed by 6 bases and V by 4 bases; bases with no gene match: 8. The CDR3 is 14 amino acids. The germline V gene encodes CDR1 LNHDA and CDR2 SQIVND (reference sequence). Here the CDR3 DNA reads TGTGCCAGTAGTAAGACAGGGTTCTCTGATGGCTACACCTTC. Its translation is CASSKTGFSDGYTF.

V gene TRBV6-5 combines with J gene TRBJ2-6; D uncertain. Germline V lookup: CDR1 MNHEY, CDR2 SVGAGI. CDR3 size: 14 residues. V shed 8 bases and J shed 0 bases, with 8 bases lying between them. The DNA for the CDR3 is TGTGCCAGCCGGGCCCTCTCTGGGGCCAACGTCCTGACTTTC. Translating gives CASRALSGANVLTF.

The chain employs TRBV12-3 or TRBV12-4 and TRBJ2-7; no definite D call. The CDR3 extends over 11 amino acids. With 5 bases removed from V and 1 base from J, the gap between germline ends came to 3 bases. In DNA form, the CDR3 reads TGTGCCAGCAGTCAATCCTACGAGCAGTACTTC. Translated: CASSQSYEQYF.

The DNA for the CDR3 is TGTGCCAGCAGACGGATTCGGGACAGGGGTGGTGCTGGGGCCAACGTCCTGACTTTC. Translating it yields CASRRIRDRGGAGANVLTF. This chain links TRBV28 with TRBJ2-6, with TRBD1 matching 10 bases. The V and J ends lost 6 bases and 2 bases, in that order; junction bases with no gene match: 13. The CDR3 is made up of 19 amino acids. Per the germline V gene, CDR1 is MDHEN and CDR2 is SYDVKM.

This chain links TRBV12-3 or TRBV12-4 with TRBJ2-3; D remains unclear. The CDR3 is 12 residues long. Trimming stripped 6 bases from V and 6 bases from J, with 10 bases between. CDR3: CASRGYGDTQYF. DNA for the CDR3: TGTGCCAGCAGGGGGTACGGGGATACGCAGTATTTT.

This sequence joins TRBV6-2 or TRBV6-3 and TRBJ2-5; tentative D call: TRBD2 (6 bases). Between the trimmed V and J ends, which lost 6 bases and 1 base, there was a span of 21 bases. Germline values: CDR1 MNHEY, CDR2 SVGEGT. There are 17 residues in the CDR3. CDR3 in amino acids: CASSRHPLSGTQETQYF. CDR3 bases: TGTGCCAGCAGCCGTCACCCTCTTAGCGGAACCCAAGAGACCCAGTACTTC.

This chain uses TRBV6-2 or TRBV6-3 with TRBJ1-2, with D perhaps matching TRBD1 (6 bases). Per the germline V gene, CDR1 is MNHEY and CDR2 is SVGEGT. CDR3 size: 14 residues. V lost 5 bases to trimming and J lost 8 bases, with 18 bases between them. The CDR3, as DNA: TGTGCCAGCAGTCGGACAGATACTATAGAGGGCTACACCTTC. This encodes CASSRTDTIEGYTF.

The chain combines TRBV4-1 with TRBJ2-3; 8 nucleotides match TRBD2. The CDR3 consists of 19 residues. Germline CDR1 is MGHRA and CDR2 is YSYEKL. The J segment lost 0 bases and the V segment lost 4 bases, leaving 15 bases of the junction unmatched. CDR3 in DNA: TGCGCCAGCAGCCGAGGTTTCAGGGAGACTAGCGTTAGCACAGATACGCAGTATTTT. This codes for CASSRGFRETSVSTDTQYF.

Of note for this clone: With a much larger clone just one base away, this may be a read error. The chain uses TRBV3-1 (or the pseudogene TRBV3-2) and TRBJ1-2; no reliable D call. This CDR3 has 18 residues. Germline values: CDR1 LGHDT, CDR2 YNNKEL (reference sequence). V lost 2 bases to trimming and J lost 5 bases, with 24 bases between them. CDR3 sequence: CASSQTLGRTVVGYGYTF. For the CDR3, the DNA is TGTGCCAGCAGCCAAACGCTGGGGAGGACGGTCGTGGGGTATGGCTACACCTTC.

V is TRBV7-2 and J is TRBJ1-1; the D is unclear. Germline V CDR1 and CDR2: SGHTA, FQGNSA. Trimming took off 7 bases at V and 3 bases at J, with 12 bases between the two ends. The CDR3 sequence is 13 residues long. CDR3 sequence reads: CASTVTLYTEAFF. CDR3 DNA: TGTGCCAGCACGGTGACACTATACACTGAAGCTTTCTTT.

V usage is TRBV6-1 and J usage is TRBJ1-1; 7 bases are a match to TRBD1. V shed 2 bases and J 6 bases; nucleotides not matched to a gene: 3. The CDR3 loop spans 13 amino acids. In germline, CDR1 is MNHNS, CDR2 SASEGT. The CDR3 sequence: CASSEQGVPEAFF. The DNA of the CDR3 is TGTGCCAGCAGTGAACAGGGGGTACCTGAAGCTTTCTTT.

There are many counts of this clone. The rearrangement uses TRBV10-2 and TRBJ1-5, with 9 nucleotides matching TRBD1. Trimming at V came to 4 bases and at J to 7 bases, leaving 8 bases not matched to a gene. CDR3 length: 15 residues. Germline CDR1 reads WSHSY; CDR2 reads SAAADI. The CDR3 loop reads CASSGGGQGLQPQHF. The DNA for the CDR3 is TGCGCCAGCAGTGGGGGGGGACAGGGTTTACAGCCCCAGCATTTT.

The chain carries TRBV6-2 or TRBV6-3 and TRBJ2-1, with D perhaps given as TRBD1 or TRBD2 (6 bases each). There are 17 residues in the CDR3. The V gene lost 2 bases and the J gene lost 0 bases, with 14 bases spanning the gap. Germline CDR1 is MNHEY and CDR2 is SVGEGT. The CDR3 protein is CASSYTLGGISYNEQFF. The CDR3 region has the DNA TGTGCCAGCAGTTACACCTTAGGGGGGATCTCCTACAATGAGCAGTTCTTC.

On this clone itself: Its ends do not fully match the called genes, so a read error is possible. The V gene is TRBV9, the J gene TRBJ2-2, with 14 positions matching TRBD2. The CDR3 runs to 14 residues. CDR1 SGDLS and CDR2 YYNGEE come from the germline V gene. This CDR3 reads CASSGTSGSPIIQF. For the CDR3, the DNA is TGTGCCAGCAGTGGGACTAGCGGGAGTCCTATTATACAATTT. Combining the CDR3 with reference TRBV9 and TRBJ2-2 gives the whole variable domain DSGVTQTPKHLITATGQRVTLRCSPRSGDLSVYWYQQSLDQGLQFLIQYYNGEERAKGNILERFSAQQFPDLHSELNLSSLELGDSALYFCASSGTSGSPIIQFGEGSRLTVL.

The gene calls are TRBV18 and TRBJ2-3; 7 nucleotides line up with TRBD1. This CDR3 is 14 amino acids long. Germline V CDR1 and CDR2: KGHSH, LQKENI. The V gene end was trimmed by 9 bases and the J gene end by 3 bases; junction bases not matched to a gene: 9. The CDR3 sequence is CASLGQSGTDTQYF. The CDR3 DNA sequence: TGTGCCAGTCTGGGACAGTCAGGGACAGATACGCAGTATTTT.

This clone has just one count. The CDR3, as DNA: TGTGCCAGCAGCTTAGGAGCGGGGAACATTAAAGATACGCAGTATTTT. Translated: CASSLGAGNIKDTQYF. The V gene is TRBV7-3, the J gene TRBJ2-3; TRBD2 agrees at 7 bases. Losses at the gene ends were 2 bases for V and 5 bases for J; bases not matched to a gene: 10. The CDR3 is 16 residues long. Germline CDR1 is SGHTA and CDR2 is FQGTGA. Variable domain in full (rest from reference TRBV7-3 and TRBJ2-3): GAGVSQTPSNKVTEKGKYVELRCDPISGHTALYWYRQSLGQGPEFLIYFQGTGAADDSGLPNDRFFAVRPEGSVSTLKIQRTERGDSAVYLCASSLGAGNIKDTQYFGPGTRLTVL.

The chain uses TRBV19 and TRBJ1-5, with D hard to call. The V gene lost 7 bases and the J gene lost 1 base, with 14 bases spanning the gap. The CDR3 runs to 15 residues. The germline gives CDR1 LNHDA, CDR2 SQIVND (reference sequence). As DNA, the CDR3 is TGTGCCAGTAAGGGTCAGCCCCAGAGCAATCAGCCCCAGCATTTT. Translating it yields CASKGQPQSNQPQHF.

The chain employs TRBV12-3 or TRBV12-4 and TRBJ1-2; D gene uncertain. Trimming pared 4 bases from V and 8 bases from J, leaving 14 bases between. CDR3 length: 13 residues. CDR3 sequence: CASSWWLSEGYTF. In DNA form, the CDR3 reads TGTGCCAGCAGTTGGTGGCTCAGCGAAGGCTACACCTTC.

For the CDR3, the DNA is TGTGCCAGCAGCATACCCAGGGGGCGACCCCTTAACTATGGCTACACCTTC. Its protein is CASSIPRGRPLNYGYTF. This chain connects TRBV11-3 to TRBJ1-2; TRBD1 matches at 8 bases. Germline assignment: CDR1 SGHNT and CDR2 YENEEA. After removal of 5 bases from V and 1 base from J, the junction contained 12 bases not matched to a gene. CDR3 length equals 17 residues. Full variable domain (rest looked up from reference TRBV11-3 and TRBJ1-2): EAGVVQSPRYKIIEKKQPVAFWCNPISGHNTLYWYLQNLGQGPELLIRYENEEAVDDSQLPKDRFSAERLKGVDSTLKIQPAELGDSAVYLCASSIPRGRPLNYGYTFGSGTRLTVV.

V gene TRBV5-4 combines with J gene TRBJ2-3, with 7 bases matching TRBD2. V dropped 4 bases and J dropped 0; count of bases not matched to a gene: 5. This CDR3 has 15 amino acids. Germline CDR1 reads SGHNT; CDR2 reads YYREEE (reference sequence). This CDR3 is CASSVRLASTDTQYF. The CDR3 nucleotides are TGTGCCAGCAGCGTTAGACTAGCTAGCACAGATACGCAGTATTTT.

The chain has TRBV10-3 and TRBJ1-1, with D tentatively TRBD1 (5 bases). This CDR3 has 13 residues. Germline loops: CDR1 ENHRY, CDR2 SYGVKD. Deletions cut 6 bases from V and 7 bases from J, with 15 bases between. For the CDR3, the DNA is TGTGCCATCAGGAGTTCAGGGATGGGTGAAGCTTTCTTT. Its translation: CAIRSSGMGEAFF.

V gene TRBV15 combines with J gene TRBJ1-6; D possibly corresponds to TRBD1 (5 bases). The CDR3 has 16 residues. CDR1 is LNHNV and CDR2 is YYDKDF in the germline V gene (reference sequence). Trimming removed 4 bases at V and 0 bases at J, with 10 bases between. DNA of the CDR3: TGTGCCACCAGCACTGACAGAGCCTCCTATAATTCACCCCTCCACTTT. This gives the protein CATSTDRASYNSPLHF.

The chain couples TRBV6-4 to TRBJ2-1; TRBD2 matches at 10 bases. V lost 6 bases, J lost 0 bases, and 5 bases stayed unmatched. Germline CDR1 MRHNA, CDR2 SNTAGT. The CDR3 runs to 16 residues. The CDR3 here is CASSPGLASSYNEQFF. CDR3 DNA: TGTGCCAGCAGCCCGGGACTAGCGAGCTCCTACAATGAGCAGTTCTTC.

The chain links TRBV13 to TRBJ1-2; D may be TRBD1 (5 bases). The ends were cut back, 5 bases at V and 9 bases at J, with 25 bases in the middle. This CDR3 region has 16 residues. CDR1 is PRHDT and CDR2 is FYEKMQ in the germline V gene (reference sequence). As DNA, the CDR3 is TGTGCCAGCAGCAGCCGGGGAGAACGGGGGGGTCTAAGCTACACCTTC. Amino acid sequence: CASSSRGERGGLSYTF.

The chain links TRBV27 to TRBJ2-7; D is unresolved. V lost 6 bases to trimming and J lost 7 bases, with 13 bases between them. CDR1 and CDR2 from the germline V gene are MNHEY and SMNVEV (reference sequence). CDR3 length: 12 amino acids. The CDR3 DNA reads TGTGCCAGCAGGGCGGTGTCGTGGGAGCAGTACTTC. Its translation: CASRAVSWEQYF.

The chain employs TRBV7-9 and TRBJ2-1, with 8 bases fitting TRBD2. J gave up 7 bases and V 4 bases, and 9 bases lay outside the gene matches. CDR3 length: 15 residues. Per germline, CDR1 SEHNR and CDR2 FQNEAQ (reference sequence). The CDR3 sequence: CASSSKAGAWNEQFF. CDR3 nucleotide sequence: TGTGCCAGCAGCTCCAAAGCGGGAGCGTGGAATGAGCAGTTCTTC.

This rearrangement joins TRBV5-1 to TRBJ1-3, with D tentatively TRBD1 (6 bases). The CDR3 extends over 14 amino acids. The V gene's germline CDR1 is SGHRS and CDR2 YFSETQ. Trimming removed 4 bases at V and 7 bases at J, with 15 bases between. The CDR3 DNA sequence: TGCGCCAGCAGCCTGAGGGGGGAGTCCAACACCATATATTTT. Translation: CASSLRGESNTIYF.